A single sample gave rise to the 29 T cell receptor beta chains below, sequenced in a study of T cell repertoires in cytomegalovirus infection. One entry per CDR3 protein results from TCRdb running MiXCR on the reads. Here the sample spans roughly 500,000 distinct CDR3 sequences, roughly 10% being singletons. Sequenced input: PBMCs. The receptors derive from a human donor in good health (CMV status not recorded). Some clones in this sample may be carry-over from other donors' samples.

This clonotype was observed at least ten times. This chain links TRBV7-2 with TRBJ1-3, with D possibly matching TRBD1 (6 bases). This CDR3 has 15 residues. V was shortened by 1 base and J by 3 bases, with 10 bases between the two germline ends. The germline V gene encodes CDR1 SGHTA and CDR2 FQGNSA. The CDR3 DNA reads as TGTGCCAGCAGCTTAGTTGGGGGCTATGGAAACACCATATATTTT. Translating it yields CASSLVGGYGNTIYF.

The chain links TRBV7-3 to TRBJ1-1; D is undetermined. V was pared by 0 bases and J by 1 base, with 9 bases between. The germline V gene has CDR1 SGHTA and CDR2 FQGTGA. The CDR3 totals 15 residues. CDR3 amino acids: CASSLTGQSNTEAFF. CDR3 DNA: TGTGCCAGCAGCTTAACTGGGCAGTCGAACACTGAAGCTTTCTTT. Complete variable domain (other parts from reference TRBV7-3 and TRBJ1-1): GAGVSQTPSNKVTEKGKYVELRCDPISGHTALYWYRQSLGQGPEFLIYFQGTGAADDSGLPNDRFFAVRPEGSVSTLKIQRTERGDSAVYLCASSLTGQSNTEAFFGQGTRLTVV.

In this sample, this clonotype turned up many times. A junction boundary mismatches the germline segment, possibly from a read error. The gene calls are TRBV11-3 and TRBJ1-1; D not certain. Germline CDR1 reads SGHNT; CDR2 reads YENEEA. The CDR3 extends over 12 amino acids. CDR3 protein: CASSVDNTEAFF. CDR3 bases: TGTGCCAGCAGCGTAGACAACACTGAAGCTTTCTTT.

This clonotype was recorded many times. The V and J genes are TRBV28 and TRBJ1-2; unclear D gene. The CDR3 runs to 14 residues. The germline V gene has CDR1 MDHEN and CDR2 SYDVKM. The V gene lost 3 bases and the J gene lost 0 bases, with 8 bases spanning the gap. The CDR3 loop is CASSFQVTNYGYTF. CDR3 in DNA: TGTGCCAGCAGTTTCCAGGTTACTAACTATGGCTACACCTTC.

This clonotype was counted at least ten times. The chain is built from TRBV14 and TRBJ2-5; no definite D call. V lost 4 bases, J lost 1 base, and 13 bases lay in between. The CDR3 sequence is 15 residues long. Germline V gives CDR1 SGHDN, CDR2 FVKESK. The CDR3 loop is CASSPYYAAQETQYF. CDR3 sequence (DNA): TGTGCCAGCAGCCCGTATTACGCCGCCCAAGAGACCCAGTACTTC.

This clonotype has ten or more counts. CDR3 nucleotides: TGTGCCAGCAGCCCTCTAAGGACAGGATATTACGAGCAGTACTTC. This encodes CASSPLRTGYYEQYF. The chain has TRBV7-9 and TRBJ2-7, with TRBD1 identical over 7 bases. The CDR3 is 15 amino acids. CDR1 is SEHNR, CDR2 FQNEAQ, per germline (reference sequence). J was trimmed by 4 bases and V by 5 bases; bases with no gene match: 11.

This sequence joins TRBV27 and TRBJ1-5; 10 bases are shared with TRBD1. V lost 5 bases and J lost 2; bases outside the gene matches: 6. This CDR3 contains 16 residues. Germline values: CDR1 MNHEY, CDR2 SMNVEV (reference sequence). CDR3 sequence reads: CASSLGTGEGNQPQHF. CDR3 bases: TGTGCCAGCAGTCTGGGGACAGGGGAAGGCAATCAGCCCCAGCATTTT.

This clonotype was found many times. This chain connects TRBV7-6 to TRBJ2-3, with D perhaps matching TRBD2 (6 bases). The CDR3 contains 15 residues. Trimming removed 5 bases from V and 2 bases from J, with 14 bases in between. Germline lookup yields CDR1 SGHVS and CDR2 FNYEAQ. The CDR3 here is CASSVAGLNTDTQYF. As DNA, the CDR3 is TGTGCCAGCAGCGTTGCGGGACTGAACACAGATACGCAGTATTTT.

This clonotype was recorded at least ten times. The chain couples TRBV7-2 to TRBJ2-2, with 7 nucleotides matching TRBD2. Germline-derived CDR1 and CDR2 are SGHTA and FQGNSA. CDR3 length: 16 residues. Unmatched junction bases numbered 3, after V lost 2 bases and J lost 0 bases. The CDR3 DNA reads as TGTGCCAGCAGCTTACCCAGCGGGGCGAACACCGGGGAGCTGTTTTTT. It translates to CASSLPSGANTGELFF.

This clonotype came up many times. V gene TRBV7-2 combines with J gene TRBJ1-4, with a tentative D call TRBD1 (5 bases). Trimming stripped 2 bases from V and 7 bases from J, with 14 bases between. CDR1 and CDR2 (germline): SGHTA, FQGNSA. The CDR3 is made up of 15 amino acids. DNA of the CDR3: TGTGCCAGCAGCTTACGGGGGAATGGACCTGAAAAACTGTTTTTT. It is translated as CASSLRGNGPEKLFF.

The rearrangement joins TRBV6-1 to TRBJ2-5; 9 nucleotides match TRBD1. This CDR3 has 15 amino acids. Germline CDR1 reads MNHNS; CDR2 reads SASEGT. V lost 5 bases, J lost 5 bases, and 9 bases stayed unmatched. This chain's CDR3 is CASSLDRGDMETQYF. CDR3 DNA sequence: TGTGCCAGCAGTCTGGACAGGGGTGACATGGAGACCCAGTACTTC.

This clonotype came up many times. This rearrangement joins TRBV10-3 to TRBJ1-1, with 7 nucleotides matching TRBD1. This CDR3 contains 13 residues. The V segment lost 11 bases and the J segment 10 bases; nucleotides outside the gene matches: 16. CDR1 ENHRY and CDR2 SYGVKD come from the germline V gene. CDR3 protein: CAALPEAGGVAFF. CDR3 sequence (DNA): TGTGCCGCCTTGCCGGAGGCAGGGGGAGTAGCTTTCTTT.

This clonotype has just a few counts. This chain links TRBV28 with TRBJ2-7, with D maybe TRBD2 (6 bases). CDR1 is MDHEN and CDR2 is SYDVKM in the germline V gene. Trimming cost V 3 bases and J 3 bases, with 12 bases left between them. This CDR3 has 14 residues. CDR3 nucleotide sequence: TGTGCCAGCAGTTTTAGGGACTCCTTCTACGAGCAGTACTTC. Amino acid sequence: CASSFRDSFYEQYF. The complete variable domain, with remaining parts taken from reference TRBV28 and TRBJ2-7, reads DVKVTQSSRYLVKRTGEKVFLECVQDMDHENMFWYRQDPGLGLRLIYFSYDVKMKEKGDIPEGYSVSREKKERFSLILESASTNQTSMYLCASSFRDSFYEQYFGPGTRLTVT.

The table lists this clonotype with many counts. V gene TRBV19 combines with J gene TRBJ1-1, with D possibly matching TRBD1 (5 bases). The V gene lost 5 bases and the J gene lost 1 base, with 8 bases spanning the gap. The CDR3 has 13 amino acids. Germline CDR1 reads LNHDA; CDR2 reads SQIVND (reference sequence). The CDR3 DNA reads TGTGCCAGTAGTTGGACATCGAACACTGAAGCTTTCTTT. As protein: CASSWTSNTEAFF.

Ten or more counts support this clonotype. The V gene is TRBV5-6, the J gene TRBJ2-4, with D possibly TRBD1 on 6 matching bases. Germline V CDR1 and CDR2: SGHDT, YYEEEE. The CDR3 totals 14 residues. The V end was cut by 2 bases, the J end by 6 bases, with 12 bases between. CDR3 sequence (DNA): TGTGCCAGCAGCTTAACAGGGATCGGAAACATTCAGTACTTC. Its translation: CASSLTGIGNIQYF.

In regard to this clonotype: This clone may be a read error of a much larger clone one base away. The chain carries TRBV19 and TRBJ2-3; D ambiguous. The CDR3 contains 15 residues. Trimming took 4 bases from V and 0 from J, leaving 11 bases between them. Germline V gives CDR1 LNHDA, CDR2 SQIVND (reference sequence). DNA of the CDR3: TGTGCCAGTAGTACCCGGTTAACCAGCACAGATACGCAGTATTTT. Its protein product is CASSTRLTSTDTQYF.

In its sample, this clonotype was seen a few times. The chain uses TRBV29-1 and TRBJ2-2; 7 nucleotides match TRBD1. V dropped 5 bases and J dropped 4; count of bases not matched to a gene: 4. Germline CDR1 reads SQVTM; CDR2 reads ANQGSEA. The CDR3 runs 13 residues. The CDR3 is CSVRDSATGELFF. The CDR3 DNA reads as TGCAGCGTTCGGGACAGCGCCACCGGGGAGCTGTTTTTT.

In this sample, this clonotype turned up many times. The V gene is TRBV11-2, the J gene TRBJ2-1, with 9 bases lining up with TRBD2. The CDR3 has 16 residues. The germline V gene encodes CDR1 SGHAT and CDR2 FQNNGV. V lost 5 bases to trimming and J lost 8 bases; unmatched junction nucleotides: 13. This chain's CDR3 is CASSDKVAGDRDEQFF. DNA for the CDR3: TGTGCCAGCAGCGATAAAGTAGCGGGAGATCGGGATGAGCAGTTCTTC.

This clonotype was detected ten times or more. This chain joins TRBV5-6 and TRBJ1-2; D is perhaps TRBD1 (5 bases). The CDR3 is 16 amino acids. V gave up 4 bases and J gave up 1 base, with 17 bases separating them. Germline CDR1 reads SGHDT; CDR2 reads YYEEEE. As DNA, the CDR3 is TGTGCCAGCAGCCCCGCCTCCGGGGGGAATAACTATGGCTACACCTTC. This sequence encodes CASSPASGGNNYGYTF.

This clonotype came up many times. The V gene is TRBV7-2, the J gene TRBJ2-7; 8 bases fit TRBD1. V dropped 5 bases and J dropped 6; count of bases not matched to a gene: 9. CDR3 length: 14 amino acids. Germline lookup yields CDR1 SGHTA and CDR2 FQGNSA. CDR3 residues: CASSPDRGVPEQYF. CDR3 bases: TGTGCCAGCAGCCCAGACAGGGGAGTCCCCGAGCAGTACTTC.

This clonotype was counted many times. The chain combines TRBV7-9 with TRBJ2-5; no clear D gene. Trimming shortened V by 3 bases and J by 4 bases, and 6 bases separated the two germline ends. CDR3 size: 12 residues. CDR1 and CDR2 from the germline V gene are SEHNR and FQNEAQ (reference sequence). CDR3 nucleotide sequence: TGTGCCAGCAGCTTTAATGGAGAGACCCAGTACTTC. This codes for CASSFNGETQYF.

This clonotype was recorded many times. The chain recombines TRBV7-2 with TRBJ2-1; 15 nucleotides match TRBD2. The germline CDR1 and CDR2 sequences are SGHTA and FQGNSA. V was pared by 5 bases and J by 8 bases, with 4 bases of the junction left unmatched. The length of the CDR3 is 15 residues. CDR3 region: CASSQGTSGRYEQFF. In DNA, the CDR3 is TGTGCCAGCAGCCAGGGGACTAGCGGGAGGTATGAGCAGTTCTTC.

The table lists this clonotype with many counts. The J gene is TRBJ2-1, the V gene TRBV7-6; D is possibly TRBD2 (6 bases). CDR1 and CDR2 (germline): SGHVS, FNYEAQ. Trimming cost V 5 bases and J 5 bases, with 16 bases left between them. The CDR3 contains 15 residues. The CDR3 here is CASSASSVINNEQFF. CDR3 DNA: TGTGCCAGCAGCGCATCTAGCGTTATAAACAATGAGCAGTTCTTC.

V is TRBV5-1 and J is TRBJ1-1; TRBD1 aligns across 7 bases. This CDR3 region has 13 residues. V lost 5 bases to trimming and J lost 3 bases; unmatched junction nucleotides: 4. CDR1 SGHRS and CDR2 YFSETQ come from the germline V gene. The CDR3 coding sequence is TGCGCCAGCAGAACAGGGGAAGACACTGAAGCTTTCTTT. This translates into CASRTGEDTEAFF. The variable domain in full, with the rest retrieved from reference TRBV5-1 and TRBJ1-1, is KAGVTQTPRYLIKTRGQQVTLSCSPISGHRSVSWYQQTPGQGLQFLFEYFSETQRNKGNFPGRFSGRQFSNSRSEMNVSTLELGDSALYLCASRTGEDTEAFFGQGTRLTVV.

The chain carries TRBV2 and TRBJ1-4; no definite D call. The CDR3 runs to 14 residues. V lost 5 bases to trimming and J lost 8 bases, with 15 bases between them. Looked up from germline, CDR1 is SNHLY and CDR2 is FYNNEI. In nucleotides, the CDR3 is TGTGCCAGCAGTCTAAGCGGAGTCCGGGAAAAACTGTTTTTT. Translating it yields CASSLSGVREKLFF.

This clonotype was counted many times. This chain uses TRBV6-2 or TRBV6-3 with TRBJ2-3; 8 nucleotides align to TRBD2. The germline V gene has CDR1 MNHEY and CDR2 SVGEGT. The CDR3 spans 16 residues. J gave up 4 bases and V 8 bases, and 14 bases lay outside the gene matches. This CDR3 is CASSNNLAGTADTQYF. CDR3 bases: TGTGCCAGCTCGAACAACTTAGCGGGGACGGCAGATACGCAGTATTTT.

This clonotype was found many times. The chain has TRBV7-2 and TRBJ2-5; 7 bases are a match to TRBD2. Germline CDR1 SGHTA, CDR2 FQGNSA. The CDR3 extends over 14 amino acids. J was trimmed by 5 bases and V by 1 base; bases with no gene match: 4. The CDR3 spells CASSLGLASETQYF. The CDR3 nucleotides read TGTGCCAGCAGCTTAGGACTAGCAAGCGAGACCCAGTACTTC.

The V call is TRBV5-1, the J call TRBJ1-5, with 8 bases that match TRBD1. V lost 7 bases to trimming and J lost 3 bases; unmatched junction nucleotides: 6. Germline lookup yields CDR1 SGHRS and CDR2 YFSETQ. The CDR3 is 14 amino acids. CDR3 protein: CASRQDRDNQPQHF. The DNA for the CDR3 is TGCGCCAGCCGCCAGGACAGGGACAATCAGCCCCAGCATTTT.

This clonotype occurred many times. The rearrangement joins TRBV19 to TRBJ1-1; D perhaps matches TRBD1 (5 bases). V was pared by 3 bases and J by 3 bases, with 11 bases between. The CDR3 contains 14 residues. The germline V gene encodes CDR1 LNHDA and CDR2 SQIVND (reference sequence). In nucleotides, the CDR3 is TGTGCCAGTAGTATTGGGGCGAGGGACACTGAAGCTTTCTTT. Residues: CASSIGARDTEAFF. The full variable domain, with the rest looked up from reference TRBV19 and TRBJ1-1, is DGGITQSPKYLFRKEGQNVTLSCEQNLNHDAMYWYRQDPGQGLRLIYYSQIVNDFQKGDIAEGYSVSREKKESFPLTVTSAQKNPTAFYLCASSIGARDTEAFFGQGTRLTVV.